This T cell receptor beta chain was recovered during a study of breast tumors, draining lymph nodes, adjacent tissues. This CDR3 contains 15 residues. CDR1 and CDR2 (germline): SEHNR, FQNEAQ (reference sequence). J gave up 10 bases and V 4 bases, and 8 bases lay outside the gene matches. Notes on the study in general: Compared with lymph nodes, tumors were less diverse; compared with nontumor tissue, more. Luminal-like breast cancer showed significantly higher tumor–nontumor repertoire similarity than basal-like.

TCRdb used MiXCR to reprocess the multiplex PCR reads, holding one entry per CDR3 protein. Of about 180,000 distinct CDR3 sequences in the sample, 30% to 35% were seen once. With regard to this clonotype: What it binds is unknown.

The lymph nodes were axillary draining lymph nodes from breast cancer patients. The chain joins TRBV7-9 to TRBJ1-6, with 9 bases lining up with TRBD1. The sequence came from a female donor with breast cancer. Some clones in this sample may be carry-over from other donors' samples. The sequenced sample consisted of axillary lymph node tissue. The CDR3 DNA follows: TGTGCCAGCAGCTCCCGGGACAGGGATGGGTCACCCCTCCACTTT. Translation gives CASSSRDRDGSPLHF. Together with reference TRBV7-9 and TRBJ1-6, the CDR3 gives the full variable domain: DTGVSQNPRHKITKRGQNVTFRCDPISEHNRLYWYRQTLGQGPEFLTYFQNEAQLEKSRLLSDRFSAERPKGSFSTLEIQRTEQGDSAMYLCASSSRDRDGSPLHFGNGTRLTVT.